This T cell receptor (beta chain) came from a study of shared clonotypes between healthy human individuals. Produced via immunoSEQ multiplex PCR; TCRdb's table is partial and in-frame only. Here the sample spans under 350,000 clones, roughly 84% being singletons. V lost 9 bases and J lost 3, with 11 bases in between. Germline values: CDR1 SNHLY, CDR2 FYNNEI. This CDR3 has 12 amino acids. General study results and limits: The generation probabilities recorded for non-shared clonotypes fell below those of clonotypes shared by all four donors. Richness estimates generally favored naive over memory subsets.

Details on this clone: Its antigen remains unknown.

The chain employs TRBV2 and TRBJ1-2; possibly TRBD1 for D (5 bases). This receptor was obtained from a man aged 18 to 30 in good health. The sequenced sample consisted of memory CD8+ T cells sorted from blood. Subset described: CD45RO+ cells pooled with CCR7-negative TemRA cells. CDR3 nucleotide sequence: TGTGCCAGTAACGGGGCAGACTATGGCTACACCTTC. This encodes CASNGADYGYTF.